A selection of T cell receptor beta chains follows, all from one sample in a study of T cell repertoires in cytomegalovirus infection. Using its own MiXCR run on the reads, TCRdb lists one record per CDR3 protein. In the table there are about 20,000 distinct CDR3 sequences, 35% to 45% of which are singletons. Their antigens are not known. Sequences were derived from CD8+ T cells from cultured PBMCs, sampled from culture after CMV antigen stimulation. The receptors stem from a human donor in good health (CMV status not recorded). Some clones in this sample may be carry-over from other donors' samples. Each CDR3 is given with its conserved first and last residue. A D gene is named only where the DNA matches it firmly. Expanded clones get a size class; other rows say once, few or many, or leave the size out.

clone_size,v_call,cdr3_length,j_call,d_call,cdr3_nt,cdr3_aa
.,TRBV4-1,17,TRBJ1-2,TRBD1,TGCGCCAGCAGCCTAGATAGGGGGCTCCCGTCTAACTATGGCTACACCTTC,CASSLDRGLPSNYGYTF
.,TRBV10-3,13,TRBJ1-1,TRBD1,TGTGCCACGCGACAGGGAGGGGGCACTGAAGCTTTCTTT,CATRQGGGTEAFF
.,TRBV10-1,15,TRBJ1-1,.,TGCGCCAGCAGTGAGTCAGGGATCGGGAACACTGAAGCTTTCTTT,CASSESGIGNTEAFF
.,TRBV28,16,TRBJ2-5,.,TGTGCCAGCAGTTTATTTAGAGGGGGGGATTTGGAGACCCAGTACTTC,CASSLFRGGDLETQYF
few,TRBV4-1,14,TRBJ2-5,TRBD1,TGCGCCAGCAGCCAAGATCTACAGGGGGAGACCCAGTACTTC,CASSQDLQGETQYF
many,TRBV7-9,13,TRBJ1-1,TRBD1,TGTGCCAGCAGCCCTGGGACAGCTACTGAAGCTTTCTTT,CASSPGTATEAFF
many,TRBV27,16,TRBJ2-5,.,TGTGCCAGCAGTTTATTCTGGACGGCAGACCAAGAGACCCAGTACTTC,CASSLFWTADQETQYF
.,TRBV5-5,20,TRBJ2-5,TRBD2,TGTGCCAGCAGCGCTTCGGGTTCGGACCCGGGAGCGGGAGTAGGTGTGACCCAGTACTTC,CASSASGSDPGAGVGVTQYF
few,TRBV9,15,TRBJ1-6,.,TGTGCCAGCAGCGCGGATCCGACGGGAGTCTCACCCCTCCACTTT,CASSADPTGVSPLHF
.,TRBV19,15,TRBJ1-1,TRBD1,TGTGCCAGTAGTTTCCCCGGGACAGTGAACACTGAAGCTTTCTTT,CASSFPGTVNTEAFF
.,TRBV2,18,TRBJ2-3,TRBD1,TGTGCCAGCAGTGAGGACAGGGCCATGCGCCGTGGCACAGATACGCAGTATTTT,CASSEDRAMRRGTDTQYF
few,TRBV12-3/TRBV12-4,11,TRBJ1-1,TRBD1,TGTGCCAGCACCAACAGGGGAAAAGCTTTCTTT,CASTNRGKAFF
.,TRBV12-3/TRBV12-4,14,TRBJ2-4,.,TGTGCCAGCAGGCCCGGGACTTTCGCGGACATTCAGTACTTC,CASRPGTFADIQYF
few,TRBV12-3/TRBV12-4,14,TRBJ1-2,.,TGTGCCAGCACCTTCGGTGGAGGGATGTATGGCTACACCTTC,CASTFGGGMYGYTF
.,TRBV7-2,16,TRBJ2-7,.,TGTGCCAGCAGTCCCCCCCGGCGTCTAAGCTCCTACGAGCAGTACTTC,CASSPPRRLSSYEQYF
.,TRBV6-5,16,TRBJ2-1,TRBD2,TGTGCCAGCAGTTACTCTGGGACTAGTATCTACAATGAGCAGTTCTTC,CASSYSGTSIYNEQFF
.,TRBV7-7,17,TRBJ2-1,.,TGTGCCAGCAGCTCCCGGGGTAGCAGTCCGTCGGGAGATGAGCAGTTCTTC,CASSSRGSSPSGDEQFF
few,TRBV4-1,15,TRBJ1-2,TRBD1,TGCGCCAGCAGCCAAGCCCTGACAGGGGCGGAGGGCTACACCTTC,CASSQALTGAEGYTF
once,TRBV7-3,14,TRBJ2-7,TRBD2,TGTGCCAGCAGCTTAAGCGGGGGGGGGAACGAGCAGTACTTC,CASSLSGGGNEQYF
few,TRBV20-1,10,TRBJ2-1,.,TGCAGTGCTAGAGATCCGGAGCAGTTCTTC,CSARDPEQFF
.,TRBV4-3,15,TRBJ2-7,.,TGCGCCAGCAGCCAAGATACGAGTGATATCTACGAGCAGTACTTC,CASSQDTSDIYEQYF
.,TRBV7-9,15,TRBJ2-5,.,TGTGCCAGCAGCTTATTAGGACAGAGTCAAGAGACCCAGTACTTC,CASSLLGQSQETQYF
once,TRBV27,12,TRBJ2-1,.,TGTGCCAGCAGTGGAATTAACAATGAGCAGTTCTTC,CASSGINNEQFF
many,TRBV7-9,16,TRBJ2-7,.,TGTGCCAGCAGCCCAACAGGCGCGGGGATAACCTACGAGCAGTACTTC,CASSPTGAGITYEQYF
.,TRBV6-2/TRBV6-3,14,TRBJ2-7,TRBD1,TGTGCCAGCAGTTCGCGGGACAGGGAATCCGAGCAGTACTTC,CASSSRDRESEQYF
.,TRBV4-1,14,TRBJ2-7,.,TGCGCCAGCAGCCAGGGGGACGGTACCTGGGAGCAGTACTTC,CASSQGDGTWEQYF
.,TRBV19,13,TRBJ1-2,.,TGTGCCAGTAGTATCGCAGGGTATAAGGGCTACACCTTC,CASSIAGYKGYTF
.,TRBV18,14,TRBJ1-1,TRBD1,TGTGCCAGCTCAGAGACAGGGGTGGGCACTGAAGCTTTCTTT,CASSETGVGTEAFF
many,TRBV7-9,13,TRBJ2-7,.,TGTGCCAGCAGCCCCAGTCGTTCCTACGAGCAGTACTTC,CASSPSRSYEQYF
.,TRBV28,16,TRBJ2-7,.,TGTGCCAGCATGGGACGGTCCTACGGGGGACTCCACGAGCAGTACTTC,CASMGRSYGGLHEQYF
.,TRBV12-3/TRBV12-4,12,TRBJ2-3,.,TGTGCCAGCAGAACTATCACAGATACGCAGTATTTT,CASRTITDTQYF
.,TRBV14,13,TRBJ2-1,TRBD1,TGTGCCAGCGGTCCCGGGACAGGGATTGAGCAGTTCTTC,CASGPGTGIEQFF
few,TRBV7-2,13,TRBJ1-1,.,TGTGCCAGCAGCTTGGGGTGGAACACTGAAGCTTTCTTT,CASSLGWNTEAFF
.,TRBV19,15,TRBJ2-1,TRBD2,TGTGCCAGTAGGACTAGCGGGGGGGCCTTGATTGAGCAGTTCTTC,CASRTSGGALIEQFF
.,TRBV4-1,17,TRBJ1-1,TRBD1,TGCGCCAGCAGCCAACCTGACAGGGGCGTGGGGAACACTGAAGCTTTCTTT,CASSQPDRGVGNTEAFF
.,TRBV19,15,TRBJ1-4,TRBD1,TGTGCCAGTAGGAGAGACAGGGGACTTAATGAAAAACTGTTTTTT,CASRRDRGLNEKLFF
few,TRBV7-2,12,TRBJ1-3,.,TGTGCCAGCAGCTTAGCTGGAAACACCATATATTTT,CASSLAGNTIYF
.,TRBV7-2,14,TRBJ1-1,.,TGTGCCAGCAGCTCGTTAAATAGGAGGACTGAAGCTTTCTTT,CASSSLNRRTEAFF
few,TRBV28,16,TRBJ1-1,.,TGTGCCAGCAGTTTATCACTGGGGAGGATGAACACTGAAGCTTTCTTT,CASSLSLGRMNTEAFF
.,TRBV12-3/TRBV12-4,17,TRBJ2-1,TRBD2,TGTGCCAGCAGTTCCTCGAATAGCGGGAGGGTCTACAATGAGCAGTTCTTC,CASSSSNSGRVYNEQFF
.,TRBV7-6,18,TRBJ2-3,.,TGTGCCAGCAGCTTATATCGGGTCGGGGGGCGGCTATCAGATACGCAGTATTTT,CASSLYRVGGRLSDTQYF
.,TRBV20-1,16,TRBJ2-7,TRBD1,TGCAGTGCGCGGGGCGGACAGGGGATCAGCTCCTACGAGCTGTACTTC,CSARGGQGISSYELYF
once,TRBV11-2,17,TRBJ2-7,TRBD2,TGTGCCAGCAGCCAAGCGAAGCATAGCGGGGGGGCTTACGAGCAGTACTTC,CASSQAKHSGGAYEQYF
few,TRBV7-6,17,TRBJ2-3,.,TGTGCCAGCAGCCGTCCCTCTTCCGGGACCCAGCGAGATACGCAGTATTTT,CASSRPSSGTQRDTQYF
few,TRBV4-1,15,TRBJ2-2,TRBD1,TGCGCCAGCAGCCAAGCGGGACAGGGATACGGGGAGCTGTTTTTT,CASSQAGQGYGELFF
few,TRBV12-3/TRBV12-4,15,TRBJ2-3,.,TGTGCCAGCAGTTTAGGGGGTGCCTTCACAGATACGCAGTATTTT,CASSLGGAFTDTQYF
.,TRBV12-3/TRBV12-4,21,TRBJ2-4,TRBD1,TGTGCCAGCAGTTTAGCACCGACGCTACAGGGGGCGAGTTCTAAGGGAGACATTCAGTACTTC,CASSLAPTLQGASSKGDIQYF
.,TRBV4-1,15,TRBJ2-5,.,TGCGCCAGCAGCCAAGATTCATCGTCCGGGGGGACCCAGTACTTC,CASSQDSSSGGTQYF
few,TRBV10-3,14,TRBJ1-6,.,TGTGCCATCAGTGAGTCTGGAACAAATTCACCCCTCCACTTT,CAISESGTNSPLHF
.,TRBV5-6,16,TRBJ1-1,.,TGTGCCAGCAGCAGAATACAGGGACCTGACTCGGCTGAAGCTTTCTTT,CASSRIQGPDSAEAFF
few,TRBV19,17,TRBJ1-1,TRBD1,TGTGCCAGTAGCCCTGGACAGGGCTCCTTTGAGAACACTGAAGCTTTCTTT,CASSPGQGSFENTEAFF
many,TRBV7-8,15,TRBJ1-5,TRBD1,TGTGCCAGCAGCTTAGGGACAGGGCCGTCTCAGCCCCAGCATTTT,CASSLGTGPSQPQHF
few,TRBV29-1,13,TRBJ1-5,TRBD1,TGCAGCGTAGTACAGGGGCCCAATCAGCCCCAGCATTTT,CSVVQGPNQPQHF
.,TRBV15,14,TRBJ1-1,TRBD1,TGTGCCACCAGCAGGGGACAGGGGGACACTGAAGCTTTCTTT,CATSRGQGDTEAFF
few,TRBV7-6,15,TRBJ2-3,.,TGTGCCAGCAGCTTCTCAGGGGGGAGTGGAGATACGCAGTATTTT,CASSFSGGSGDTQYF
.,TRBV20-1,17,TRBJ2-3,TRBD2,TGCAGTGCTAGAGATTCTCTCGATAGCGGGTTCACAGATACGCAGTATTTT,CSARDSLDSGFTDTQYF
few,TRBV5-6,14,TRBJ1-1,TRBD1,TGTGCCAGCAGCATCGGACAGGGGAGAGCTGAAGCTTTCTTT,CASSIGQGRAEAFF
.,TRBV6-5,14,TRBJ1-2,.,TGTGCCAGCAGTTACTCGGCCCAGGTTGAGGGCTACACCTTC,CASSYSAQVEGYTF
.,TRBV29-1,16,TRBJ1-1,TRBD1,TGCAGCGTTGCGCCCGGGACAGGGACCCTGGGGACTGAAGCTTTCTTT,CSVAPGTGTLGTEAFF